This TCR beta chain was captured by sequencing in a study of T cell repertoires in cytomegalovirus infection. Looking at the study overall: Well-studied HLA-B-restricted CMV epitopes were used in the study alongside recently identified HLA-C-restricted ones.

V was cut by 3 bases and J by 5 bases, with 8 bases left in between. The length of the CDR3 is 13 residues. CDR1 is MNHEY and CDR2 is SMNVEV in the germline V gene (reference sequence). MiXCR, applied by TCRdb to the reads, yields one record per CDR3 protein. Of about 78,000 distinct CDR3 sequences listed, about 40% were seen once; the top ten hold roughly 93%. Study-wide findings and caveats: HLA-C-restricted CMV-specific TCR beta clonotypes were dominant in the ex vivo response.

About this clonotype itself: Its antigen is as yet unknown.

Sequenced material: CD8+ T cells from cultured PBMCs, taken from culture after CMV antigen stimulation. The TCR originated in a human donor in good health (CMV status not recorded). Some clones in this sample may be carry-over from other donors' samples. V and J are TRBV27 and TRBJ1-5; D might be TRBD1 (5 bases). The CDR3 region has the DNA TGTGCCAGCAGTTTCGGGGACCATCAGCCCCAGCATTTT. Translation: CASSFGDHQPQHF.